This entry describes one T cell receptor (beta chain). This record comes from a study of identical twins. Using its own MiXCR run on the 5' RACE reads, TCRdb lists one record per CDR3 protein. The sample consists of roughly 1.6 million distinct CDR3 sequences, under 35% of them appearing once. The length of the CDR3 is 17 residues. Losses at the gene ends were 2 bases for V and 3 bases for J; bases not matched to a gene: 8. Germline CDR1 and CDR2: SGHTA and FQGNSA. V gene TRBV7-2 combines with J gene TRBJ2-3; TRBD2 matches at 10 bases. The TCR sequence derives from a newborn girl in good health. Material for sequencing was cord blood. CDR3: CASSLLAPGLATDTQYF. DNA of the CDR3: TGTGCCAGCAGCTTATTAGCCCCGGGACTAGCGACAGATACGCAGTATTTT.